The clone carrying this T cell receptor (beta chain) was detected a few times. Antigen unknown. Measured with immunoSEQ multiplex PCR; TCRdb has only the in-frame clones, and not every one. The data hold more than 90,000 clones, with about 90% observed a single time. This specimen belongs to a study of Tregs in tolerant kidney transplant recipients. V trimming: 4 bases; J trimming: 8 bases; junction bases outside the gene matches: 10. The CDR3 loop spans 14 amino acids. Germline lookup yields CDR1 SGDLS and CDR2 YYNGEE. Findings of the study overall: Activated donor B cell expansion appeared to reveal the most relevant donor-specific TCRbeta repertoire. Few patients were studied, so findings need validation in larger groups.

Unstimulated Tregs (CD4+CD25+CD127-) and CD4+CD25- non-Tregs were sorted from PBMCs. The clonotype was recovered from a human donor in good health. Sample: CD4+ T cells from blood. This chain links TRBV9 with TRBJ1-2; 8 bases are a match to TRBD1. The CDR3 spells CASSRTGNFGGYTF. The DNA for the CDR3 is TGTGCCAGCAGCCGGACAGGGAATTTTGGAGGCTACACCTTC.